These 3 T cell receptor beta chains share one sample of origin, sequenced in a study of shared clonotypes between healthy human individuals. TCRdb's table, derived via immunoSEQ multiplex PCR, lists solely in-frame clones and lacks some. The data contain just over 2,000,000 clones, approximately 95% of them seen just once; the ten biggest clones take up 0.1% to 0.15%. Sequencing was done on a sample of naive CD4+ T cells sorted from blood. The subset: CD45RA+ positively selected. The receptors were gathered from a man aged 18 to 35 in good health.

Points on this clone: Other DNA sequences from this sample encode an identical CDR3 as well. J is TRBJ2-3 and V is TRBV5-1, with 10 nucleotides matching TRBD2. The CDR3 contains 16 residues. Germline V CDR1 and CDR2: SGHRS, YFSETQ. V shed 0 bases and J 4 bases; nucleotides not matched to a gene: 5. As DNA, the CDR3 is TGCGCCAGCAGCTTGGCTCCTAGCGGGAGTGCAGATACGCAGTATTTT. Amino acids: CASSLAPSGSADTQYF.

V usage is TRBV18 and J usage is TRBJ2-7; TRBD1 might be the D (5 bases). V lost 5 bases and J 1 base, leaving 12 bases between the germline ends. Per the germline V gene, CDR1 is KGHSH and CDR2 is LQKENI. The CDR3 covers 14 residues. The CDR3, as DNA: TGTGCCAGCTCAGGGGCAGGCGGATCCTACGAGCAGTACTTC. This translates into CASSGAGGSYEQYF.

V usage is TRBV27 and J usage is TRBJ1-2; 10 bases are shared with TRBD1. The germline CDR1 and CDR2 sequences are MNHEY and SMNVEV (reference sequence). V lost 4 bases and J lost 7; bases outside the gene matches: 15. The CDR3 spans 17 residues. This CDR3 reads CASSSSGTGALSGGYTF. CDR3 coding DNA: TGTGCCAGCAGTTCCTCCGGGACAGGGGCCCTTTCTGGTGGCTACACCTTC.